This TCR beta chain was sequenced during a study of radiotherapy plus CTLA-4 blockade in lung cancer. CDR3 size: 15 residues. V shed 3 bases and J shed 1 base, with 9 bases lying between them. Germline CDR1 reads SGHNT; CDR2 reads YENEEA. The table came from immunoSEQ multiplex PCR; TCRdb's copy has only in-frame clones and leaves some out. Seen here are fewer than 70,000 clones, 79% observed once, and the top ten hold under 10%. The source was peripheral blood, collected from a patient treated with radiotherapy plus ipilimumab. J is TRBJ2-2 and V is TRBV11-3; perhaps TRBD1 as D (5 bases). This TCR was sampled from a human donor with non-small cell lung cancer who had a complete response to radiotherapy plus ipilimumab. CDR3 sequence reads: CASSFGAMNTGELFF. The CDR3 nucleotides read TGTGCCAGCAGCTTTGGGGCTATGAACACCGGGGAGCTGTTTTTT.